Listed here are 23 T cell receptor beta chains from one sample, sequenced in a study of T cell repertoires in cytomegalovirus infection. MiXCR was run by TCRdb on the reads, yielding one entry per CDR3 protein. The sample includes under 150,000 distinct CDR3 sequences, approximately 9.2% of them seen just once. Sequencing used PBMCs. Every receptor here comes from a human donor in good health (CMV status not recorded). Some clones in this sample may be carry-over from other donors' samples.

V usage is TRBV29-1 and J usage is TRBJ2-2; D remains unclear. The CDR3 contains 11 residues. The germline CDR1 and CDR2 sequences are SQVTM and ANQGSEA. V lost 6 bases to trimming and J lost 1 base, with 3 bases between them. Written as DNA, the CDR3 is TGCAGCGTCGGGAACACCGGGGAGCTGTTTTTT. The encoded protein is CSVGNTGELFF.

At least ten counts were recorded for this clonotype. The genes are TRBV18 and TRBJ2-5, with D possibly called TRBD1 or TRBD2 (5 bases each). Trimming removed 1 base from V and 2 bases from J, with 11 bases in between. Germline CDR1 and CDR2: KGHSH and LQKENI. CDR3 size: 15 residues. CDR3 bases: TGTGCCAGCTCACCACTAGCGACAGCTCAAGAGACCCAGTACTTC. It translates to CASSPLATAQETQYF. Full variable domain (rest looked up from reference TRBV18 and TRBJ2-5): NAGVMQNPRHLVRRRGQEARLRCSPMKGHSHVYWYRQLPEEGLKFMVYLQKENIIDESGMPKERFSAEFPKEGPSILRIQQVVRGDSAAYFCASSPLATAQETQYFGPGTRLLVL.

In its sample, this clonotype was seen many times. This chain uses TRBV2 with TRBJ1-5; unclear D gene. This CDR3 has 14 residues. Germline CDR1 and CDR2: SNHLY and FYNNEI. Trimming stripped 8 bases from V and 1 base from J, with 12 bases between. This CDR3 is CASSLEASNQPQHF. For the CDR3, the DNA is TGTGCCAGCTCCCTGGAGGCGAGCAATCAGCCCCAGCATTTT.

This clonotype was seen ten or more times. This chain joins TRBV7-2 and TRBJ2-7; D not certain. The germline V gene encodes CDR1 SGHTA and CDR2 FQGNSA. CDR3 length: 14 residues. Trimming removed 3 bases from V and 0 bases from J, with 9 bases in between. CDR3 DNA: TGTGCCAGCAGCTTCTCTCACAGCTCCTACGAGCAGTACTTC. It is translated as CASSFSHSSYEQYF. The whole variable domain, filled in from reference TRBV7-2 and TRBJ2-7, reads GAGVSQSPSNKVTEKGKDVELRCDPISGHTALYWYRQSLGQGLEFLIYFQGNSAPDKSGLPSDRFSAERTGGSVSTLTIQRTQQEDSAVYLCASSFSHSSYEQYFGPGTRLTVT.

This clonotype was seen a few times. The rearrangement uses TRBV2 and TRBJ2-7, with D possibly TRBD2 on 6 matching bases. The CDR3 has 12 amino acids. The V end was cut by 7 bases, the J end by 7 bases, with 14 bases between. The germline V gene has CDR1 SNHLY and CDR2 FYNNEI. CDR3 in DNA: TGTGCCAGCACCTGGAGGGGAGAGGAGCAGTACTTC. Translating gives CASTWRGEEQYF.

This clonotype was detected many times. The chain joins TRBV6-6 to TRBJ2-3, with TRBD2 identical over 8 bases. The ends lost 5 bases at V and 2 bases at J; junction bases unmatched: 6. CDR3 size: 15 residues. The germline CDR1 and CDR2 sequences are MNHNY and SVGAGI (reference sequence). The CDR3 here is CASSPAGGNTDTQYF. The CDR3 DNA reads TGTGCCAGCAGTCCCGCGGGGGGAAACACAGATACGCAGTATTTT.

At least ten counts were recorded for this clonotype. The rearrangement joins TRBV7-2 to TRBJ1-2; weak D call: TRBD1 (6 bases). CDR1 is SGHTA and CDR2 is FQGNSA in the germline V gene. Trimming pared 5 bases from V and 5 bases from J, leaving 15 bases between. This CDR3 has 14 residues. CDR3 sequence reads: CASSLSGTPYGYTF. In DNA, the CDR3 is TGTGCCAGCAGCCTATCCGGGACACCTTATGGCTACACCTTC.

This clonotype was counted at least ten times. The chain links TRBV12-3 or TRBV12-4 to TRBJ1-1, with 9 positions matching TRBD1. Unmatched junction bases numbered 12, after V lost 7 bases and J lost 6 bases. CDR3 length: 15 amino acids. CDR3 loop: CASTEGQGKIPEAFF. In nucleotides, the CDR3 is TGTGCCAGCACGGAGGGACAGGGTAAGATCCCTGAAGCTTTCTTT.

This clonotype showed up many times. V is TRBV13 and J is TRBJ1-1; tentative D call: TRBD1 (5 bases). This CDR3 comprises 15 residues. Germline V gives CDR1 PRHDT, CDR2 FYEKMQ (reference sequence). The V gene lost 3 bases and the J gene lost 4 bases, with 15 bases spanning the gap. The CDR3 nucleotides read TGTGCCAGCAGCTTGCCCGGGACCGGAGGCACTGAAGCTTTCTTT. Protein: CASSLPGTGGTEAFF.

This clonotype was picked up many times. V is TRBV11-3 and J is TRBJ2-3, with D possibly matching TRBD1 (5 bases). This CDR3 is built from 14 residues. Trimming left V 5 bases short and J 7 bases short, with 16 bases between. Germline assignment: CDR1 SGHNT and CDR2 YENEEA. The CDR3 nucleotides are TGTGCCAGCAGCCTGTACCCGCAGGGATATACGCAGTATTTT. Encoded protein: CASSLYPQGYTQYF.

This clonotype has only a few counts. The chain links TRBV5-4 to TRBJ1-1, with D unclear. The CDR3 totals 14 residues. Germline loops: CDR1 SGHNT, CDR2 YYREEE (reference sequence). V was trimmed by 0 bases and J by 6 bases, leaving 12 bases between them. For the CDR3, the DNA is TGTGCCAGCAGCTTGGATCCGGGTCTTCCTGAAGCTTTCTTT. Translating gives CASSLDPGLPEAFF.

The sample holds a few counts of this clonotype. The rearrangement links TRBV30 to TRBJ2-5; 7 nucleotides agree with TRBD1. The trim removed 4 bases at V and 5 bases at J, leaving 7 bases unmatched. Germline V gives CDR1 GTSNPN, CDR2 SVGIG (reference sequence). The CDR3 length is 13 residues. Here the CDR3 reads CAWNKGAVETQYF. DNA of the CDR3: TGTGCCTGGAATAAGGGGGCCGTGGAGACCCAGTACTTC. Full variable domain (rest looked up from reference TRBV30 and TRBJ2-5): SQTIHQWPATLVQPVGSPLSLECTVEGTSNPNLYWYRQAAGRGLQLLFYSVGIGQISSEVPQNLSASRPQDRQFILSSKKLLLSDSGFYLCAWNKGAVETQYFGPGTRLLVL.

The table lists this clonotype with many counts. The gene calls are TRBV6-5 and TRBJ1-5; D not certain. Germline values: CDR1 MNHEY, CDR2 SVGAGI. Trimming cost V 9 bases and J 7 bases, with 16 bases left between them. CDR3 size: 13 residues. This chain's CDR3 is CASSTSIRQPQHF. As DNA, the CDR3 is TGTGCCAGTTCCACCTCTATAAGGCAGCCCCAGCATTTT.

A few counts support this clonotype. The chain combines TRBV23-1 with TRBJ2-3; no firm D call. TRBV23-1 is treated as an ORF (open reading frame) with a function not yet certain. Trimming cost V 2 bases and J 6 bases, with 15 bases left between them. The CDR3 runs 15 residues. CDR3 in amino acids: CASSQMVTVADTQYF. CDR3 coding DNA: TGCGCCAGCAGTCAAATGGTTACTGTCGCGGATACGCAGTATTTT.

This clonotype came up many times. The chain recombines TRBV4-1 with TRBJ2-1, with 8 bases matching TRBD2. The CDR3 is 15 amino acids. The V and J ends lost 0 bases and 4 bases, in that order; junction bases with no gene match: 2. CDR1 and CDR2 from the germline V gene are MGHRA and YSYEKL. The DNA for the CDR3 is TGCGCCAGCAGCCAAGAACCTAGCGGGTACAATGAGCAGTTCTTC. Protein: CASSQEPSGYNEQFF.

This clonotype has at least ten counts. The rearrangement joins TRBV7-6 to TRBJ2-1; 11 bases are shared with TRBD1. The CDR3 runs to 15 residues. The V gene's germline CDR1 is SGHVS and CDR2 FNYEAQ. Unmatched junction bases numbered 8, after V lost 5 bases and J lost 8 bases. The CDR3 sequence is CASSLRDRGIDEQFF. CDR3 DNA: TGTGCCAGCAGCCTCCGGGACAGGGGGATCGATGAGCAGTTCTTC.

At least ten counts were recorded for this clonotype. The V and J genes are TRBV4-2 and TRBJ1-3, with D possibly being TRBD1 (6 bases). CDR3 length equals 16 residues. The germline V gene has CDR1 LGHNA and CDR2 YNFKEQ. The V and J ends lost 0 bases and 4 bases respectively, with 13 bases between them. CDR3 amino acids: CASSQDFRGLGNTIYF. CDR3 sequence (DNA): TGTGCCAGCAGCCAAGATTTTCGGGGGCTCGGAAACACCATATATTTT.

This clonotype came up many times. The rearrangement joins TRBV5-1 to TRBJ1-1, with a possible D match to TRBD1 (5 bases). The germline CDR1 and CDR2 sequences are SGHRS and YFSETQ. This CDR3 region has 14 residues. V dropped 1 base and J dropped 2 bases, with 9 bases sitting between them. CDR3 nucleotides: TGCGCCAGCAGCTTGTGGGGGGGAAACACTGAAGCTTTCTTT. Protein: CASSLWGGNTEAFF.

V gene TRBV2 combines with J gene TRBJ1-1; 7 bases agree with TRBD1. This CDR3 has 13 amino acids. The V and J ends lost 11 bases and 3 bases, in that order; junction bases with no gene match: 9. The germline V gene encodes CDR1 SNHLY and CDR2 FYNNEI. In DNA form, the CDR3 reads TGTGCCGGAAGACAGGGCCCCCACACTGAAGCTTTCTTT. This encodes CAGRQGPHTEAFF.

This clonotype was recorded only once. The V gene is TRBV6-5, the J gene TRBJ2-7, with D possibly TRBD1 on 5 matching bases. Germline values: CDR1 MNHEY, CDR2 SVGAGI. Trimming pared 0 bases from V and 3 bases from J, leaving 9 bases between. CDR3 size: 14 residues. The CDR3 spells CASSYSQGYYEQYF. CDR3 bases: TGTGCCAGCAGTTACTCGCAGGGTTACTACGAGCAGTACTTC.

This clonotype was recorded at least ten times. Written as DNA, the CDR3 is TGTGCCAGCAGCCACCCGGGGGTAAAAGGGGAGCTGTTTTTT. As protein: CASSHPGVKGELFF. This chain links TRBV7-2 with TRBJ2-2; the D gene is possibly TRBD2 (6 bases). The CDR3 loop spans 14 amino acids. The V end lost 5 bases, the J end lost 8 bases, and 15 bases lay between the germline ends. Germline CDR1 SGHTA, CDR2 FQGNSA.

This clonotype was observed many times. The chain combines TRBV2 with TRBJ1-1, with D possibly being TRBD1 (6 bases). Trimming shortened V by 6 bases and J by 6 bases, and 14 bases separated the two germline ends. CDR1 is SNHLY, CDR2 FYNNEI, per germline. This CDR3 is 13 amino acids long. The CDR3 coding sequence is TGTGCCAGCAGACAGGGCGTACTCCCTGAAGCTTTCTTT. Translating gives CASRQGVLPEAFF.

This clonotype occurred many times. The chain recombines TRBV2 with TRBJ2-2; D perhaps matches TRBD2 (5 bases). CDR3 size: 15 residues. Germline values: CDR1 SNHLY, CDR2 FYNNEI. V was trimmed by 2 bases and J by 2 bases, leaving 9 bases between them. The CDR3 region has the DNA TGTGCCAGCAGTGAATCGGGATTTAACACCGGGGAGCTGTTTTTT. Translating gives CASSESGFNTGELFF.